This record concerns one T cell receptor (beta chain) sequence. The sample is drawn from a study of shared clonotypes between healthy human individuals. The CDR3 sequence is 13 residues long. V lost 6 bases and J 4 bases, leaving 10 bases between the germline ends. Germline V gene lookup returns CDR1 MGHDK and CDR2 SYGVNS. An assay was performed, and its level was deep. Method: immunoSEQ multiplex PCR; TCRdb's copy keeps in-frame clones and lacks some. The sample has approximately 620,000 clones; almost 97% are singletons. The sequencing sample was made of naive CD4+ T cells sorted from blood. Subset described: CD45RA+ positively selected. The TCR comes from a woman younger than 45 in good health. The chain recombines TRBV25-1 with TRBJ1-5; D perhaps matches TRBD1 (5 bases). For the CDR3, the DNA is TGTGCCAGCAGACCAGGGAATAATCAGCCCCAGCATTTT. This codes for CASRPGNNQPQHF.